These 24 T cell receptor beta chains were all obtained from the same sample, sequenced in a study of blood T cells in healthy people across ages. Together with a sample-barcoded 5' primer, a J-beta primer mix was included in a second PCR lasting about 6 to 12 cycles. Via MiXCR, TCRdb re-called the 5' RACE reads, giving one row per CDR3 protein. The sample includes 1.5 million to 2 million distinct CDR3 sequences, roughly 50% of them seen just once. Sequenced input: blood. Receptor source: a woman in her forties in good health.

This clonotype was found a few times. Its ends do not fully match the called genes, so a read error is possible. The chain combines TRBV6-6 with TRBJ2-7, with D maybe TRBD1 (6 bases). The CDR3 length is 13 residues. The germline V gene has CDR1 MNHNY and CDR2 SVGAGI (reference sequence). The CDR3 spells CASRYLQGYEQYF. CDR3 coding DNA: TGTGCCAGCCGTTACTTACAGGGCTACGAGCAGTACTTC.

This chain connects TRBV6-5 to TRBJ1-4, with 8 bases lining up with TRBD1. Germline values: CDR1 MNHEY, CDR2 SVGAGI. This CDR3 has 13 residues. V shed 6 bases and J 5 bases; nucleotides not matched to a gene: 2. CDR3 DNA: TGTGCCAGCAGCAACAGGGGGAATGAAAAACTGTTTTTT. It encodes CASSNRGNEKLFF.

J is TRBJ2-5 and V is TRBV4-2; maybe TRBD2 (6 bases). CDR1 and CDR2 (germline): LGHNA, YNFKEQ. Trimming left V 0 bases short and J 5 bases short, with 16 bases between. This CDR3 has 16 residues. The CDR3 nucleotides read TGTGCCAGCAGCCAAGAGCGGGCGGGGCCGGGGGAGACCCAGTACTTC. Translated: CASSQERAGPGETQYF.

The chain combines TRBV2 with TRBJ1-6, with D perhaps TRBD1 (5 bases). This CDR3 region has 13 residues. The V and J ends lost 7 bases and 9 bases respectively, with 13 bases between them. Germline CDR1 SNHLY, CDR2 FYNNEI. This CDR3 is CASNRDRASPLHF. The CDR3 region has the DNA TGTGCCAGCAATAGAGACAGAGCTTCACCCCTCCACTTT.

This clonotype was counted ten times or more. The chain recombines TRBV29-1 with TRBJ2-7, with D possibly matching TRBD1 (5 bases). With 1 base removed from V and 2 bases from J, the gap between germline ends came to 6 bases. The CDR3 has 12 residues. The germline CDR1 and CDR2 sequences are SQVTM and ANQGSEA. The CDR3 nucleotides read TGCAGCGTTGAAGGGGGCGCCTACGAGCAGTACTTC. Its translation: CSVEGGAYEQYF.

V is TRBV5-1 and J is TRBJ1-2; 9 bases line up with TRBD1. CDR3 length: 14 amino acids. CDR1 and CDR2 from the germline V gene are SGHRS and YFSETQ. After removal of 0 bases from V and 6 bases from J, the junction contained 3 bases not matched to a gene. Written as DNA, the CDR3 is TGCGCCAGCAGCTTGGTAACAGGGGGCAATGGCTACACCTTC. Translating gives CASSLVTGGNGYTF.

This clonotype is a singleton in its sample. J is TRBJ2-3 and V is TRBV9, with TRBD2 matching over 7 bases. Germline-derived CDR1 and CDR2 are SGDLS and YYNGEE. There are 15 residues in the CDR3. The V segment lost 6 bases and the J segment 2 bases; nucleotides outside the gene matches: 9. This CDR3 is CASTLAVSLTDTQYF. In DNA form, the CDR3 reads TGTGCCAGCACCCTAGCGGTCTCCCTCACAGATACGCAGTATTTT.

The rearrangement links TRBV7-9 to TRBJ1-2; D gene uncertain. The CDR3 runs to 15 residues. Between the trimmed V and J ends, which lost 5 bases and 1 base, there was a span of 14 bases. The germline CDR1 and CDR2 sequences are SEHNR and FQNEAQ (reference sequence). The CDR3 is CASSGPGRINYGYTF. CDR3 in DNA: TGTGCCAGCAGCGGGCCCGGACGGATTAACTATGGCTACACCTTC.

The J gene is TRBJ2-3, the V gene TRBV6-2 or TRBV6-3, with a tentative D call TRBD1 (6 bases). The CDR3 extends over 15 amino acids. Per germline, CDR1 MNHEY and CDR2 SVGEGT. V was shortened by 6 bases and J by 2 bases, with 15 bases between the two germline ends. The CDR3 nucleotides read TGTGCCAGCAGCTTTCAGGGGTCCTACACAGATACGCAGTATTTT. Residues: CASSFQGSYTDTQYF.

The chain recombines TRBV9 with TRBJ2-3; TRBD1 matches 9 bases. Germline V gives CDR1 SGDLS, CDR2 YYNGEE. The CDR3 has 15 amino acids. With 3 bases clipped from V and 2 bases from J, the junction kept 4 bases outside the gene matches. CDR3 nucleotide sequence: TGTGCCAGCAGCGACAGGGGGCCCGACACAGATACGCAGTATTTT. Its protein is CASSDRGPDTDTQYF.

The genes are TRBV4-2 and TRBJ2-7; TRBD1 aligns across 11 bases. The J segment lost 3 bases and the V segment lost 5 bases, leaving 6 bases of the junction unmatched. The V gene's germline CDR1 is LGHNA and CDR2 YNFKEQ. The CDR3 loop spans 15 amino acids. DNA of the CDR3: TGTGCCAGCAGCGAAGGGACAGGGGGATACTACGAGCAGTACTTC. This gives the protein CASSEGTGGYYEQYF.

This clonotype has only a few counts. The V gene is TRBV7-2, the J gene TRBJ1-5, with D unclear. V shed 1 base and J shed 6 bases, with 13 bases lying between them. The CDR3 totals 15 residues. CDR1 and CDR2 (germline): SGHTA, FQGNSA. DNA for the CDR3: TGTGCCAGCAGCTTAGGGTCAGGCGCGGCTCAGCCCCAGCATTTT. Encoded protein: CASSLGSGAAQPQHF.

V is TRBV5-5 and J is TRBJ2-4; 11 bases are a match to TRBD1. This CDR3 spans 18 amino acids. From germline, CDR1 is SGHKS and CDR2 YYEKEE (reference sequence). Trimming took 3 bases from V and 1 from J; bases not matched to a gene: 9. The CDR3 DNA sequence: TGTGCCAGCAGCTCGGTGGGACAGGGGGATTTGGCCAAAAACATTCAGTACTTC. This translates into CASSSVGQGDLAKNIQYF.

The chain carries TRBV2 and TRBJ2-7; D is perhaps TRBD2 (5 bases). Germline CDR1 and CDR2: SNHLY and FYNNEI. V shed 3 bases and J shed 0 bases, with 12 bases lying between them. There are 15 residues in the CDR3. This CDR3 is CASSEDSGISYEQYF. The CDR3, as DNA: TGTGCCAGCAGTGAGGACTCGGGGATCTCCTACGAGCAGTACTTC.

The genes are TRBV3-1 and TRBJ2-5; either TRBD1 or TRBD2 may supply D (5 bases each). Germline CDR1 reads LGHDT; CDR2 reads YNNKEL (reference sequence). Deletions cut 0 bases from V and 1 base from J, with 9 bases between. This CDR3 has 15 amino acids. CDR3 DNA sequence: TGTGCCAGCAGCCAAGAGGGGGTAGCCCAAGAGACCCAGTACTTC. It specifies CASSQEGVAQETQYF.

As DNA, the CDR3 is TGTGCCAGTAGTATAACCCCAGGGGCGCCCTACGAGCAGTACTTC. It is translated as CASSITPGAPYEQYF. The chain recombines TRBV19 with TRBJ2-7; tentatively, D is TRBD1 (6 bases). Germline-derived CDR1 and CDR2 are LNHDA and SQIVND (reference sequence). This CDR3 is built from 15 residues. V lost 2 bases to trimming and J lost 2 bases, with 13 bases between them.

This chain joins TRBV20-1 and TRBJ2-3; 9 positions agree with TRBD2. CDR3 size: 15 residues. Germline lookup yields CDR1 DFQATT and CDR2 SNEGSKA (reference sequence). With V trimmed by 5 bases and J by 4 bases, 10 bases remained unmatched. DNA for the CDR3: TGCAGTGCTCCACCCTCTAGCGGGGTAGCAGATACGCAGTATTTT. Amino acids: CSAPPSSGVADTQYF.

This clonotype has only a few counts. The chain employs TRBV25-1 and TRBJ2-1, with D possibly TRBD2 on 6 matching bases. Germline V lookup: CDR1 MGHDK, CDR2 SYGVNS. The CDR3 is 15 amino acids. The V gene lost 3 bases and the J gene lost 2 bases, with 11 bases spanning the gap. Here the CDR3 DNA reads TGTGCCAGCAGTGATGCTGGGGGGACCTACAATGAGCAGTTCTTC. Translation gives CASSDAGGTYNEQFF. Full variable domain (remainder filled in from reference TRBV25-1 and TRBJ2-1): EADIYQTPRYLVIGTGKKITLECSQTMGHDKMYWYQQDPGMELHLIHYSYGVNSTEKGDLSSESTVSRIRTEHFPLTLESARPSHTSQYLCASSDAGGTYNEQFFGPGTRLTVL.

The V and J genes are TRBV12-3 or TRBV12-4 and TRBJ2-5; no definite D call. CDR3 length equals 15 residues. The V gene lost 5 bases and the J gene lost 0 bases, with 13 bases spanning the gap. In DNA, the CDR3 is TGTGCCAGCAGTCCCGGGTGGGATTACCAAGAGACCCAGTACTTC. This sequence encodes CASSPGWDYQETQYF.

This chain joins TRBV6-2 or TRBV6-3 and TRBJ2-1; D is unclear. Per the germline V gene, CDR1 is MNHEY and CDR2 is SVGEGT. Trimming stripped 4 bases from V and 6 bases from J, with 10 bases between. The CDR3 sequence is 13 residues long. CDR3 coding DNA: TGTGCCAGCAGTTCCTTCTACAGCAATGAGCAGTTCTTC. Encoded protein: CASSSFYSNEQFF.

Details on this clonotype: The junction departs from germline at one end; a sequencing error may be responsible. V and J are TRBV7-7 and TRBJ2-6; perhaps D is TRBD1 or TRBD2 (5 bases each). The CDR3 extends over 15 amino acids. CDR1 and CDR2 (germline): SSHAT, FNYEAQ (reference sequence). DNA of the CDR3: TGTGCTAGCAGCCCCGGGGCGGCTGGGGCCAACGTCCTGACTTTC. Its protein product is CASSPGAAGANVLTF.

This rearrangement joins TRBV5-1 to TRBJ1-1; D remains ambiguous. From germline, CDR1 is SGHRS and CDR2 YFSETQ. The CDR3 length is 15 residues. V lost 2 bases, J lost 0 bases, and 11 bases lay in between. CDR3 amino acids: CASSFYQNMNTEAFF. The CDR3 DNA reads as TGCGCCAGCAGCTTTTACCAGAACATGAACACTGAAGCTTTCTTT.

This clonotype was found a few times. V gene TRBV6-2 or TRBV6-3 combines with J gene TRBJ2-1, with D tentatively TRBD1 (6 bases). Trimming removed 3 bases from V and 8 bases from J, with 17 bases in between. Germline assignment: CDR1 MNHEY and CDR2 SVGEGT. The CDR3 extends over 15 amino acids. The CDR3 is CASSYSRGGVDEQFF. The CDR3 bases are TGTGCCAGCAGTTATTCCAGGGGTGGTGTAGATGAGCAGTTCTTC.

The rearrangement links TRBV20-1 to TRBJ2-1; TRBD2 matches 13 bases. Trimming removed 0 bases from V and 5 bases from J; junction bases left unmatched: 4. CDR3 length: 16 residues. Germline values: CDR1 DFQATT, CDR2 SNEGSKA (reference sequence). CDR3: CSARDLGLAGNNEQFF. CDR3 bases: TGCAGTGCTAGAGATTTGGGACTAGCGGGGAACAATGAGCAGTTCTTC.